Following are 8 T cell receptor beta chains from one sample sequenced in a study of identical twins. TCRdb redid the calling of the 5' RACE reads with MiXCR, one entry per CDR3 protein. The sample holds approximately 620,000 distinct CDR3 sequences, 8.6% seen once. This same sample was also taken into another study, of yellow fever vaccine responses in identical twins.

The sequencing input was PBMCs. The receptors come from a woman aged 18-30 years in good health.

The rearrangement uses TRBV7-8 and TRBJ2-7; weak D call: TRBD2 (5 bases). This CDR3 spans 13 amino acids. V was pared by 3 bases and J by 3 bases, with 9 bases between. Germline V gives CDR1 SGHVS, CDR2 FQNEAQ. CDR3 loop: CASSFEGYYEQYF. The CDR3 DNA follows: TGTGCCAGCAGCTTCGAGGGCTACTACGAGCAGTACTTC.

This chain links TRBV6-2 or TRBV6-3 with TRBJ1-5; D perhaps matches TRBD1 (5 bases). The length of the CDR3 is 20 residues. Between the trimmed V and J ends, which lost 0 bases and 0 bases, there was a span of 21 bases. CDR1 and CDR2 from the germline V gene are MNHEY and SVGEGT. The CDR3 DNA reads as TGTGCCAGCAGTTACTCGAGGTTACCTCAGGGAACTTATAGCAATCAGCCCCAGCATTTT. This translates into CASSYSRLPQGTYSNQPQHF.

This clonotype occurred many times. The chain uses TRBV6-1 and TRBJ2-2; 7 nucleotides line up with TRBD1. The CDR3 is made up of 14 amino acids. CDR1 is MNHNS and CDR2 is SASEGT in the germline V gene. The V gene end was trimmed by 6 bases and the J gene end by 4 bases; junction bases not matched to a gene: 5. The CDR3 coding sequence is TGTGCCAGCAGAGGGGGCTCGGGCACCGGGGAGCTGTTTTTT. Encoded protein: CASRGGSGTGELFF.

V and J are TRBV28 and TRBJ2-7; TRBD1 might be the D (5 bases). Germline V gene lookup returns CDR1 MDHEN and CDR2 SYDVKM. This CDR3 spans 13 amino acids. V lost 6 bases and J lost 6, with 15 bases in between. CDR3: CASRGAKTIEQYF. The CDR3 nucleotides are TGTGCCAGCAGAGGGGCCAAGACCATCGAGCAGTACTTC.

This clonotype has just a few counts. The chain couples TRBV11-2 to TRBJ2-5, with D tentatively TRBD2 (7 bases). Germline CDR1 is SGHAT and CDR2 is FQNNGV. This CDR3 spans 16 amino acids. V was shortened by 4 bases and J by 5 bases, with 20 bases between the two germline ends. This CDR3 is CASSSGRGGRVETQYF. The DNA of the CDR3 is TGTGCCAGCAGCTCCGGCAGGGGCGGGAGAGTGGAGACCCAGTACTTC.

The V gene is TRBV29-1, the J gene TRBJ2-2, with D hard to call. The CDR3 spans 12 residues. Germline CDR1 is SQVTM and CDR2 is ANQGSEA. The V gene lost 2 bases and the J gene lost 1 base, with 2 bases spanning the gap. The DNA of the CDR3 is TGCAGCGTTGAATGGAACACCGGGGAGCTGTTTTTT. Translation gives CSVEWNTGELFF.

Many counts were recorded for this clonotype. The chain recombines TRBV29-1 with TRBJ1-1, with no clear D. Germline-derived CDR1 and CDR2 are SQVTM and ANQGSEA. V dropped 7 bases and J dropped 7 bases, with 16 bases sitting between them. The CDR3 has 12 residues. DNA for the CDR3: TGCAGCGCCGTGAACTCGGGCCATGAAGCTTTCTTT. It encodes CSAVNSGHEAFF.

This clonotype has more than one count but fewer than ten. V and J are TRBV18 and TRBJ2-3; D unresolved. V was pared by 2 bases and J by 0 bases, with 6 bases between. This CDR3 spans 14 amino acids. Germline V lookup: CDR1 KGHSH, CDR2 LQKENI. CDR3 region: CASSPFGSTDTQYF. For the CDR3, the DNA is TGTGCCAGCTCACCATTTGGGAGCACAGATACGCAGTATTTT.